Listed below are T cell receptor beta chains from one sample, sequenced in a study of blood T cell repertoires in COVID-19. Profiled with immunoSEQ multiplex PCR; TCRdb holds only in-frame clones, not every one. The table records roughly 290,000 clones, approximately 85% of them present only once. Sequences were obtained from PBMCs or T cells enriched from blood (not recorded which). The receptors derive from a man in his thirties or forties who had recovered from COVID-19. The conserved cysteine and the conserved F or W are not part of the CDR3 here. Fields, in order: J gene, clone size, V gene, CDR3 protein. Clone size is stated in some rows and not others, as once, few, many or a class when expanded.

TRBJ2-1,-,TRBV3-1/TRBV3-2,ASSSRTSGGNEQF
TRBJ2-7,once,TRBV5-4,ASSLAPSTVWSSYEQY
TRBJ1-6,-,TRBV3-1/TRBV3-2,ASSTGVGSPLH
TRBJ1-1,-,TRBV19,ASSHPGGGTEAF
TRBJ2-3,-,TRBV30,AWSPDLDTQY
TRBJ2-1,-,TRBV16,ASSPSGNEQF
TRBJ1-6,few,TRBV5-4,ASSSAGGLETSPLH
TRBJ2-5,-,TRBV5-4,ASSLGGTDQETQY
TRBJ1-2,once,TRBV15,ATSREQSYGYT
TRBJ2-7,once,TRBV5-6,ASSLVGQGIYEQY
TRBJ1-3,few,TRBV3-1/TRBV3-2,ASSPSGNTIY
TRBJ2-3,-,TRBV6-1,ASSDPPQGSLDTQY
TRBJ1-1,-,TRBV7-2,ASSLGRVGTEAF
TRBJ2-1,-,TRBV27,ASRTYYGGGIQNEQF
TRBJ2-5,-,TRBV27,ASKIHRGYQETQY
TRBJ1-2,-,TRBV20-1,SASPGTYYGYT
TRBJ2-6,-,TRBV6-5,ASHRGSSGANVLT
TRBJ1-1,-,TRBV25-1,ASRNTGQGTEAF
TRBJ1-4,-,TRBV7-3,ASSFSGMVNEKLF
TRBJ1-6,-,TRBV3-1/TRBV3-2,ASSQAGGADSPLH
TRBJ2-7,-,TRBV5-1,ASSHQGALSYEQY
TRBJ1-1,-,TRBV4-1,ASSQDRQGRRFTEAF
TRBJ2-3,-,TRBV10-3,AISDLGGTSTDTQY
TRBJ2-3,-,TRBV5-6,ASSLAYRSVTDTQY
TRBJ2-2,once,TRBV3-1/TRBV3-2,ASSQDLKRGDTGELF
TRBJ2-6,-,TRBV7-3,ASSLLGQGPSGANVLT
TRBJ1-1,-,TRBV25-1,ASSDGGENTEAF
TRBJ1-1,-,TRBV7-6,ASSLAKREVGTEAF
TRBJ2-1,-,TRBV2,ASRPGTGDNEQF
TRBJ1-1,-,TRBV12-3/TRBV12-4,ASSYLTEAF
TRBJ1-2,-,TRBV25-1,ASSGFRGDYGYT
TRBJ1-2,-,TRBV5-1,ASSLYSGGDSYGYT
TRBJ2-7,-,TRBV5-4,ASRLRGNDEQY
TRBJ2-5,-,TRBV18,ASSVSQGAKETQY
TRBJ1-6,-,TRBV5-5,ASSLLTSPLH
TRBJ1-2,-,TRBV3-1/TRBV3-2,ASSHRTGEGGYT
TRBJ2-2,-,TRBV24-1,ATSDWAYTGELF
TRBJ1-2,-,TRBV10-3,ASSITGYGYT
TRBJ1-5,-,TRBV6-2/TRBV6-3,ASSNPGLRPDQPQH